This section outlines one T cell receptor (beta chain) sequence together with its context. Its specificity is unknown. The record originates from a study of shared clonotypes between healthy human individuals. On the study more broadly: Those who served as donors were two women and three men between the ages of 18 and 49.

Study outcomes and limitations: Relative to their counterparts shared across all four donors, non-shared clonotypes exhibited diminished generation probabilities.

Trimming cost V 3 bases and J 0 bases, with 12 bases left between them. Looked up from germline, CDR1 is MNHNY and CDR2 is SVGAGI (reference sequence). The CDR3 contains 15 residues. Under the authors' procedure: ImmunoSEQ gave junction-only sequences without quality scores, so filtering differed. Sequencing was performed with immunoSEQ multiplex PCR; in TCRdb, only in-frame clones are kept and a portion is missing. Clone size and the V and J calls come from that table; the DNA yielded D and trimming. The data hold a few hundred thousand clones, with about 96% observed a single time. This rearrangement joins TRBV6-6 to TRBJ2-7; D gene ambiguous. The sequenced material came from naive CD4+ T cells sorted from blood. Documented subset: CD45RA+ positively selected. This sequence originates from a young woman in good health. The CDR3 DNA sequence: TGTGCCAGCAGTTATACCGCGTACTCCTCCTACGAGCAGTACTTC. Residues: CASSYTAYSSYEQYF.